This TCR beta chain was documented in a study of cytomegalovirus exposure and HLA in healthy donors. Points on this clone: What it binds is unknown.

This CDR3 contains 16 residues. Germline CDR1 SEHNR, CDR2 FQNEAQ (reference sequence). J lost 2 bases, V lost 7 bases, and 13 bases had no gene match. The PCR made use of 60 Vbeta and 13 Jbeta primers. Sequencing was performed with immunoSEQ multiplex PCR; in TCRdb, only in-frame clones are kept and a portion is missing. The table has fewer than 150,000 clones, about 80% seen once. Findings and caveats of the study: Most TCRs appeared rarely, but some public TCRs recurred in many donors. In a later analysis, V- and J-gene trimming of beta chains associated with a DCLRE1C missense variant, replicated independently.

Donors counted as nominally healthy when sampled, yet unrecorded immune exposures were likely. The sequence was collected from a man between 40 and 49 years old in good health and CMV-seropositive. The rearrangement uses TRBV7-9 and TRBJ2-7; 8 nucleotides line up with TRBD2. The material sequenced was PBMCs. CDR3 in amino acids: CASILSGGGPTYEQYF. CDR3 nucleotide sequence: TGTGCCAGCATCCTTTCCGGGGGGGGCCCGACCTACGAGCAGTACTTC.